This is a list of T cell receptor beta chains from one sample in a study of T cell responses to AZD1222 COVID-19 vaccine. Only in-frame clones appear in the TCRdb table, and some are missing; sequencing was by immunoSEQ multiplex PCR. Among roughly 120,000 clones, 70% to 90% were seen once, and the ten largest hold roughly 1.7%. The sequencing here drew on peripheral blood, taken on day 0 of AZD1222 vaccination. The receptors derive from an adult in good health. CDR3s include the opening cysteine and the closing phenylalanine or tryptophan. A D gene is named only where the DNA matches it firmly. Size is stated for part of the rows, as once, few or many counts, or as a class when the clone is expanded.

TRBV5-1	TRBJ1-1	NA	NA	CASSYRGKNTEAFF	TGCGCCAGCAGTTATAGGGGAAAGAACACTGAAGCTTTCTTT
TRBV3-1/TRBV3-2	TRBJ1-5	NA	NA	CASSIGGINQPQHF	TGTGCCAGCAGCATAGGGGGGATCAATCAGCCCCAGCATTTT
TRBV7-8	TRBJ1-2	NA	NA	CASSWGNYGYTF	TGTGCCAGCAGTTGGGGTAACTATGGCTACACCTTC
TRBV5-1	TRBJ1-1	TRBD1	NA	CASSVTGGAGDTEAFF	TGCGCCAGCAGCGTCACAGGGGGCGCAGGGGACACTGAAGCTTTCTTT
TRBV6-2/TRBV6-3	TRBJ2-5	NA	few	CASSYQRLETQYF	TGTGCCAGCAGTTATCAGCGTTTGGAGACCCAGTACTTC
TRBV5-1	TRBJ1-1	NA	NA	CASSLQGFGTEAFF	TGCGCCAGCAGCTTACAGGGCTTTGGCACTGAAGCTTTCTTT
TRBV10-2	TRBJ2-7	NA	once	CASSETLRDYEQYF	TGCGCCAGCAGTGAGACTTTGCGGGACTACGAGCAGTACTTC
TRBV5-1	TRBJ1-5	NA	NA	CASSLVGEGQPQHF	TGCGCCAGCAGCTTGGTCGGAGAAGGTCAGCCCCAGCATTTT
TRBV7-8	TRBJ2-2	TRBD2	NA	CASSRQSLFAGGTGELFF	TGTGCCAGCAGCCGACAGAGCTTATTTGCGGGGGGCACCGGGGAGCTGTTTTTT
TRBV9	TRBJ2-1	TRBD2	NA	CASSLRLAGEVGEQFF	TGTGCCAGCAGCCTAAGACTAGCGGGGGAGGTGGGTGAGCAGTTCTTC
TRBV19	TRBJ1-2	NA	NA	CASKQGDYGYTF	TGTGCCAGTAAACAGGGAGACTATGGCTACACCTTC
TRBV24-1	TRBJ1-2	NA	NA	CATRSSGAHYGYTF	TGTGCCACCAGGTCGTCAGGGGCACACTATGGCTACACCTTC
TRBV6-5	TRBJ2-1	TRBD1	NA	CASSYSRTGGRNEQFF	TGTGCCAGCAGTTACTCGCGGACAGGGGGTCGTAATGAGCAGTTCTTC